Listed below are T cell receptor beta chains from one sample, sequenced in a study of T cells in Graves' hyperthyroidism and ophthalmopathy. From the multiplex PCR reads, TCRdb called clonotypes with MiXCR, one entry per CDR3 protein. The data hold 500,000 to 550,000 distinct CDR3 sequences, with approximately 20% observed a single time. The source material was blood. The origin of the receptors is a man aged 40-55 years with Graves' ophthalmopathy. Each CDR3 is given without its conserved first and last residue. The order of the fields is V gene, J gene, D gene, CDR3 protein. The D gene is left open where the match is weak.

V: TRBV30; J: TRBJ1-1; D: -; CDR3: ALTGVGDTEAF
V: TRBV11-2; J: TRBJ2-2; D: TRBD1; CDR3: ASSLEDRVTGELF
V: TRBV9; J: TRBJ1-4; D: -; CDR3: ASSVSTNPNEKLF
V: TRBV12-3/TRBV12-4; J: TRBJ2-1; D: -; CDR3: ASSPVGDEQF
V: TRBV9; J: TRBJ1-6; D: -; CDR3: ASSVSGSLSYNSPLH
V: TRBV29-1; J: TRBJ1-4; D: -; CDR3: SARLGNEKLF
V: TRBV7-2; J: TRBJ1-5; D: -; CDR3: ASSGGVNQPQH
V: TRBV9; J: TRBJ2-1; D: -; CDR3: ASSVGLIDNEQF
V: TRBV10-3; J: TRBJ2-7; D: TRBD1; CDR3: AISVGQFIEQY
V: TRBV3-1; J: TRBJ2-5; D: -; CDR3: ASSAAGGLEKTQY
V: TRBV12-3/TRBV12-4; J: TRBJ1-5; D: -; CDR3: ASSKGNQPQH
V: TRBV7-9; J: TRBJ2-2; D: TRBD1; CDR3: ASSYTGGNTGELF
V: TRBV9; J: TRBJ2-2; D: TRBD2; CDR3: ASSVRVAGTSGRYGELF
V: TRBV27; J: TRBJ1-1; D: TRBD1; CDR3: ASRPAQGANSQAF